This T cell receptor beta chain is from a study of T-cell memory formation after mild COVID-19. By sample share, this clonotype is medium-sized (0.01 to 0.1%). Germline CDR1 ENHRY, CDR2 SYGVKD. The CDR3 length is 14 residues. V was clipped by 0 bases and J by 2 bases, with 7 bases between them. It was 5'RACE with constant-segment primers that produced the TCR alpha and TCR beta cDNA libraries, which carried sample barcodes and UMIs. TCRdb reprocessed the 5' RACE reads via MiXCR and lists one record per CDR3 protein. The table lists approximately 170,000 distinct CDR3 sequences, 10% to 15% of them singletons, with approximately 3.6% in the top ten.

The chain has TRBV10-3 and TRBJ2-5; no clear D. The specimen sequenced was PBMCs or a T cell subset sorted from them (not recorded which). This receptor was identified in a man in his late teens or twenties who had mild COVID-19 (a few samples of this study predate the infection). Cell type and time point are not known. CDR3 sequence reads: CAISESRTQETQYF. The CDR3, as DNA: TGTGCCATCAGTGAGTCGCGGACGCAAGAGACCCAGTACTTC.